This record concerns one T cell receptor beta chain sequence. Its antigen is still unknown. Unmatched junction bases numbered 6, after V lost 1 base and J lost 8 bases. Germline V CDR1 and CDR2: SQVTM, ANQGSEA. The CDR3 is 15 residues long. This record comes from a study of OX40 agonist ivuxolimab in advanced cancers. Whole-study results and caveats: There were also nonresponders showing low normalized T-cell clonal expansion.

Here immunoSEQ multiplex PCR was the method, and the copy in TCRdb shows in-frame clones only, minus some. This sample yields tens of thousands of clones, of which less than 85% are seen a single time; 3.1% belongs to the top ten. The chain combines TRBV29-1 with TRBJ2-1; TRBD2 matches 12 bases. The receptor's source is an adult with an advanced solid tumor such as melanoma, head and neck, liver or kidney cancer. Source: CD4+ or CD8+ T cells sorted from blood, taken in a trial of the OX40 agonist ivuxolimab. DNA for the CDR3: TGCAGCGTTGAAGGCGCTAGCGGGGGGGCGGATGAGCAGTTCTTC. Translated, it gives CSVEGASGGADEQFF.